The 18 T cell receptor beta chains reported below all come from one sample, sequenced in a study of patients and donors after allogeneic stem cell transplantation. A single record per CDR3 protein comes from TCRdb applying MiXCR to the RT-PCR reads. Seen here are roughly 940,000 distinct CDR3 sequences, approximately 18% observed once, and the top ten hold 5% to 6.5%. The sample taken for sequencing was blood, either unsorted or a sorted T cell fraction (not recorded which). The receptors originated from a human donor who was either an allogeneic HSCT recipient or a stem cell or donor lymphocyte infusion donor (not recorded which). It is not recorded whose cells these are; they may come from a transplant donor.

In this sample, this clonotype turned up a few times. This chain joins TRBV5-6 and TRBJ2-3, with TRBD2 matching over 7 bases. Germline V CDR1 and CDR2: SGHDT, YYEEEE. This CDR3 is built from 15 residues. Trimming cost V 4 bases and J 1 base; bases outside gene matches: 6. CDR3 in amino acids: CASSLERGGTDTQYF. CDR3 sequence (DNA): TGTGCCAGCAGCCTCGAGCGGGGAGGCACAGATACGCAGTATTTT.

The V call is TRBV10-3, the J call TRBJ2-1, with 9 bases fitting TRBD1. This CDR3 spans 13 amino acids. Germline values: CDR1 ENHRY, CDR2 SYGVKD. V shed 4 bases, J shed 7 bases, and the junction held 2 bases outside the gene matches. CDR3 sequence: CAISVGQGNEQFF. In DNA form, the CDR3 reads TGTGCCATCAGTGTGGGACAGGGAAATGAGCAGTTCTTC.

J is TRBJ2-7 and V is TRBV7-9; possibly TRBD2 for D (5 bases). The germline gives CDR1 SEHNR, CDR2 FQNEAQ (reference sequence). V was pared by 5 bases and J by 2 bases, with 10 bases between. This CDR3 comprises 13 residues. CDR3 sequence (DNA): TGTGCCAGCAGCCCGGAGGCCGCCTACGAGCAGTACTTC. It specifies CASSPEAAYEQYF.

This rearrangement joins TRBV30 to TRBJ2-7; D unclear. In germline, CDR1 is GTSNPN, CDR2 SVGIG (reference sequence). V lost 4 bases and J lost 0, with 7 bases in between. CDR3 size: 12 residues. In nucleotides, the CDR3 is TGTGCCTGGAAGGGCACCTCCTACGAGCAGTACTTC. Its translation: CAWKGTSYEQYF.

This rearrangement joins TRBV12-3 or TRBV12-4 to TRBJ2-1; 7 bases agree with TRBD2. This CDR3 region has 16 residues. The V gene end was trimmed by 6 bases and the J gene end by 5 bases; junction bases not matched to a gene: 13. CDR3 coding DNA: TGTGCCAGCAGAGTTTGGGGGGGAGCTAGGGACAATGAGCAGTTCTTC. This sequence encodes CASRVWGGARDNEQFF.

The V and J genes are TRBV30 and TRBJ2-7, with 7 nucleotides matching TRBD2. J was trimmed by 2 bases and V by 4 bases; bases with no gene match: 11. Per the germline V gene, CDR1 is GTSNPN and CDR2 is SVGIG (reference sequence). The length of the CDR3 is 15 residues. CDR3 sequence reads: CAWTGGIAGTYEQYF. In DNA form, the CDR3 reads TGTGCCTGGACAGGCGGGATAGCGGGTACCTACGAGCAGTACTTC.

This clonotype was counted once. The chain carries TRBV6-5 and TRBJ2-7; weak D call: TRBD1 (6 bases). Germline V gene sequence: CDR1 MNHEY, CDR2 SVGAGI. Trimming pared 3 bases from V and 0 bases from J, leaving 12 bases between. CDR3 length equals 15 residues. CDR3 DNA: TGTGCCAGCAGTTATGACAGGACAACCTCCTACGAGCAGTACTTC. Its translation is CASSYDRTTSYEQYF.

This clonotype was counted ten times or more. The chain recombines TRBV6-1 with TRBJ1-2; tentatively, D is TRBD1 (6 bases). The germline CDR1 and CDR2 sequences are MNHNS and SASEGT. The CDR3 extends over 14 amino acids. V lost 5 bases and J 4 bases, leaving 14 bases between the germline ends. CDR3: CASSRSPGVYGYTF. DNA for the CDR3: TGTGCCAGCAGTCGATCCCCAGGGGTCTATGGCTACACCTTC.

This clonotype was detected many times. The CDR3 sequence: CSAGTGYEQYF. The CDR3 bases are TGCAGTGCGGGGACAGGCTACGAGCAGTACTTC. The V and J genes are TRBV20-1 and TRBJ2-7; the match to TRBD1 covers 8 bases. CDR3 length equals 11 residues. Germline CDR1 and CDR2: DFQATT and SNEGSKA (reference sequence). Trimming removed 6 bases from V and 3 bases from J; junction bases left unmatched: 1.

The chain carries TRBV25-1 and TRBJ1-1; a possible D gene is TRBD1 (5 bases). Per the germline V gene, CDR1 is MGHDK and CDR2 is SYGVNS. V lost 1 base and J lost 11, with 11 bases in between. This CDR3 is built from 12 residues. The CDR3 DNA is TGTGCCAGCAGTGAATCCCAGGGAGAGGCTTTCTTT. Protein product: CASSESQGEAFF.

The V and J genes are TRBV6-4 and TRBJ2-1; TRBD2 aligns across 13 bases. The length of the CDR3 is 16 residues. V lost 0 bases to trimming and J lost 6 bases; unmatched junction nucleotides: 2. Germline assignment: CDR1 MRHNA and CDR2 SNTAGT. The CDR3 spells CASSDSGLAGVNEQFF. CDR3 nucleotide sequence: TGTGCCAGCAGTGACTCCGGACTAGCGGGAGTCAATGAGCAGTTCTTC.

Many counts were recorded for this clonotype. The rearrangement links TRBV6-5 to TRBJ2-7; no firm D call. Trimming shortened V by 0 bases and J by 1 base, and 7 bases separated the two germline ends. The CDR3 is 14 residues long. Per germline, CDR1 MNHEY and CDR2 SVGAGI. CDR3 bases: TGTGCCAGCAGTTACTCGAAGGATTCCTACGAGCAGTACTTC. This translates into CASSYSKDSYEQYF.

The chain uses TRBV2 and TRBJ2-3; 15 nucleotides agree with TRBD2. The trim removed 5 bases at V and 4 bases at J, leaving 13 bases unmatched. CDR1 and CDR2 from the germline V gene are SNHLY and FYNNEI. The CDR3 runs 19 residues. CDR3 bases: TGTGCCAGCAGTCAGAGGGGACTAGCGGGAGGCTCCAACTCAGATACGCAGTATTTT. This codes for CASSQRGLAGGSNSDTQYF.

A few counts support this clonotype. V usage is TRBV4-2 and J usage is TRBJ1-5; TRBD1 is a possible D gene (5 bases). The CDR3 covers 16 residues. In germline, CDR1 is LGHNA, CDR2 YNFKEQ. Trimming shortened V by 0 bases and J by 7 bases, and 16 bases separated the two germline ends. This CDR3 reads CASSQEEQEVSQPQHF. Here the CDR3 DNA reads TGTGCCAGCAGCCAAGAGGAACAGGAAGTTAGCCAGCCCCAGCATTTT.

This clonotype was found a few times. V is TRBV12-3 or TRBV12-4 and J is TRBJ2-7, with TRBD2 matching over 7 bases. The CDR3 length is 14 residues. The trim removed 3 bases at V and 4 bases at J, leaving 6 bases unmatched. As DNA, the CDR3 is TGTGCCAGCAGTTTTTGGGGGGGTGGGTACGAGCAGTACTTC. It translates to CASSFWGGGYEQYF.

A remark on this clonotype: One end of the junction fails to match germline, which may point to a read error. The genes are TRBV7-7 and TRBJ2-2; 7 positions match TRBD2. CDR3 length: 18 amino acids. The germline V gene encodes CDR1 SSHAT and CDR2 FNYEAQ (reference sequence). The CDR3 nucleotides read TGTGCTAGCAGCCCCGTTCGGCCCGGGGGGATGAACACCGGGGAGCTGTTTTTT. Protein sequence: CASSPVRPGGMNTGELFF.

The V gene is TRBV20-1, the J gene TRBJ2-5; D is unclear. Per germline, CDR1 DFQATT and CDR2 SNEGSKA (reference sequence). V was clipped by 3 bases and J by 3 bases, with 8 bases between them. The CDR3 loop spans 12 amino acids. This CDR3 is CSARTPKETQYF. The CDR3 region has the DNA TGCAGTGCTAGGACACCAAAAGAGACCCAGTACTTC.

Turning to this clonotype: One junction end does not reproduce the germline sequence, and a read error may be involved. V and J are TRBV12-3 or TRBV12-4 and TRBJ2-7; 10 bases agree with TRBD1. The CDR3 runs to 13 residues. DNA of the CDR3: TGTGCCAGCAAATCGGGACAGGGGTACCTACAGCACTTC. Translation: CASKSGQGYLQHF.